One sample yielded the 28 T cell receptor beta chains listed below, sequenced in a study of identifying expanded T cells in peripheral blood. The repertoire was sequenced with immunoSEQ multiplex PCR; TCRdb's copy has only in-frame clones and lacks some. The profile shows about 100,000 clones, roughly 87% of them singletons. Sequencing was carried out using blood. The receptor source for this set is a person aged 18 to 69 in good health.

A remark on this clone: This specimen includes other DNA sequences encoding the same CDR3. The rearrangement uses TRBV6-5 and TRBJ2-7, with 8 bases aligning to TRBD1. The CDR3 is 13 residues long. With 5 bases clipped from V and 4 bases from J, the junction kept 4 bases outside the gene matches. CDR1 is MNHEY, CDR2 SVGAGI, per germline. The CDR3 is CASSRQGRYEQYF. Written as DNA, the CDR3 is TGTGCCAGCAGTCGACAGGGGAGGTACGAGCAGTACTTC.

The J gene is TRBJ1-1, the V gene TRBV7-2; TRBD1 might be the D (5 bases). Germline V gives CDR1 SGHTA, CDR2 FQGNSA. The V and J ends lost 4 bases and 10 bases respectively, with 16 bases between them. The CDR3 runs 13 residues. As DNA, the CDR3 is TGTGCCAGCAGCTCTTCGGGAGGGGTTGGAGCTTTCTTT. Protein product: CASSSSGGVGAFF.

The table lists this clone with a count of one. The chain employs TRBV7-2 and TRBJ2-2; D gene ambiguous. The germline V gene has CDR1 SGHTA and CDR2 FQGNSA. V was clipped by 5 bases and J by 0 bases, with 7 bases between them. The length of the CDR3 is 14 residues. Written as DNA, the CDR3 is TGTGCCAGCAGCCTTCGACCGAACACCGGGGAGCTGTTTTTT. As protein: CASSLRPNTGELFF.

In regard to this clone: A junction boundary mismatches the germline segment, possibly from a read error. The rearrangement joins TRBV11-1 to TRBJ2-1; 12 nucleotides line up with TRBD1. CDR1 SGHAT and CDR2 FQDESV come from the germline V gene (reference sequence). The CDR3 is 17 residues long. CDR3 sequence reads: CASSSRDRGRSSNEQFF. CDR3 coding DNA: TGTGCCAGCAGCTCCAGGGACAGGGGGCGATCCTCCAATGAGCAGTTCTTC.

The chain carries TRBV7-2 and TRBJ2-7; D unresolved. CDR3 length equals 12 residues. Germline lookup yields CDR1 SGHTA and CDR2 FQGNSA. Trimming shortened V by 7 bases and J by 5 bases, and 12 bases separated the two germline ends. CDR3 loop: CASTPPNHEQYF. Written as DNA, the CDR3 is TGTGCCAGCACCCCGCCGAACCACGAGCAGTACTTC.

The chain joins TRBV29-1 to TRBJ1-1; D not certain. There are 14 residues in the CDR3. The germline CDR1 and CDR2 sequences are SQVTM and ANQGSEA. The V end lost 4 bases, the J end lost 0 bases, and 12 bases lay between the germline ends. The CDR3 region is CSVVGIHMNTEAFF. The CDR3 DNA sequence: TGCAGCGTTGTAGGGATACACATGAACACTGAAGCTTTCTTT.

CDR3 region: CATSRTSPGQSSYEQYF. CDR3 DNA: TGTGCCACCAGCAGGACATCACCGGGACAATCATCCTACGAGCAGTACTTC. The chain is built from TRBV15 and TRBJ2-7; possible D gene TRBD1, 6 bases. Trimming stripped 3 bases from V and 1 base from J, with 19 bases between. This CDR3 region has 17 residues. Germline CDR1 reads LNHNV; CDR2 reads YYDKDF (reference sequence). The full variable domain, in which reference TRBV15 and TRBJ2-7 provide the parts outside the CDR3, is DAMVIQNPRYQVTQFGKPVTLSCSQTLNHNVMYWYQQKSSQAPKLLFHYYDKDFNNEADTPDNFQSRRPNTSFCFLDIRSPGLGDTAMYLCATSRTSPGQSSYEQYFGPGTRLTVT.

This rearrangement joins TRBV9 to TRBJ1-1, with 8 bases matching TRBD1. CDR1 is SGDLS, CDR2 YYNGEE, per germline. This CDR3 has 14 residues. Trimming took 0 bases from V and 4 from J; bases not matched to a gene: 2. CDR3 nucleotides: TGTGCCAGCAGCGTAGTGGACAGGGCCACTGAAGCTTTCTTT. It yields the protein CASSVVDRATEAFF.

The V call is TRBV7-8, the J call TRBJ2-1; D is unresolved. This CDR3 region has 11 residues. V lost 4 bases and J 7 bases, leaving 5 bases between the germline ends. Germline assignment: CDR1 SGHVS and CDR2 FQNEAQ. The chain's CDR3 is CASSSINEQFF. The CDR3 DNA is TGTGCCAGCAGCTCCATTAATGAGCAGTTCTTC. The full variable domain, rest sourced from reference TRBV7-8 and TRBJ2-1, is GAGVSQSPRYKVAKRGQDVALRCDPISGHVSLFWYQQALGQGPEFLTYFQNEAQLDKSGLPSDRFFAERPEGSVSTLKIQRTQQEDSAVYLCASSSINEQFFGPGTRLTVL.

The V gene is TRBV5-6, the J gene TRBJ2-2, with D perhaps TRBD1 (6 bases). The CDR3 sequence is 15 residues long. Germline CDR1 and CDR2: SGHDT and YYEEEE. The V and J ends lost 2 bases and 6 bases respectively, with 14 bases between them. The CDR3 coding sequence is TGTGCCAGCAGCTTAGAACAGGGATATGCCGGGGAGCTGTTTTTT. Its protein product is CASSLEQGYAGELFF.

J is TRBJ2-1 and V is TRBV5-1, with 9 bases fitting TRBD2. J was trimmed by 7 bases and V by 4 bases; bases with no gene match: 9. This CDR3 spans 15 amino acids. The V gene's germline CDR1 is SGHRS and CDR2 YFSETQ. The CDR3 coding sequence is TGCGCCAGCAGCCATGGCGGGGGGGCAAGGAATGAGCAGTTCTTC. Translating it yields CASSHGGGARNEQFF.

The chain joins TRBV7-8 to TRBJ1-1; the match to TRBD1 covers 7 bases. Trimming took 4 bases from V and 5 from J; bases not matched to a gene: 13. The CDR3 totals 16 residues. Germline values: CDR1 SGHVS, CDR2 FQNEAQ. The CDR3 DNA reads TGTGCCAGCAGCTCAGACAGGGTGCGGCTTGGTACTGAAGCTTTCTTT. Protein product: CASSSDRVRLGTEAFF. The entire variable domain, with the rest obtained from reference TRBV7-8 and TRBJ1-1, is as follows: GAGVSQSPRYKVAKRGQDVALRCDPISGHVSLFWYQQALGQGPEFLTYFQNEAQLDKSGLPSDRFFAERPEGSVSTLKIQRTQQEDSAVYLCASSSDRVRLGTEAFFGQGTRLTVV.

There are a few counts of this clone. The rearrangement links TRBV6-5 to TRBJ1-3; D gene ambiguous. V dropped 0 bases and J dropped 0 bases, with 6 bases sitting between them. This CDR3 has 15 residues. Germline V gives CDR1 MNHEY, CDR2 SVGAGI. CDR3 sequence reads: CASSYSGISGNTIYF. The CDR3 DNA follows: TGTGCCAGCAGTTACTCAGGAATCTCTGGAAACACCATATATTTT.

CDR3 sequence reads: CASSLVDREAQAGELFF. The CDR3 nucleotides are TGCGCCAGCAGCTTGGTTGACAGGGAGGCCCAGGCCGGGGAGCTGTTTTTT. The V and J genes are TRBV5-1 and TRBJ2-2; maybe TRBD1 (7 bases). V lost 0 bases and J lost 6, with 18 bases in between. The CDR3 has 17 amino acids. CDR1 is SGHRS and CDR2 is YFSETQ in the germline V gene.

The chain couples TRBV7-9 to TRBJ2-2; possibly TRBD1 for D (6 bases). From germline, CDR1 is SEHNR and CDR2 FQNEAQ (reference sequence). Trimming stripped 1 base from V and 1 base from J, with 7 bases between. The CDR3 length is 15 residues. For the CDR3, the DNA is TGTGCCAGCAGCTTAGGACAGGTGAACACCGGGGAGCTGTTTTTT. Protein product: CASSLGQVNTGELFF.

The J gene is TRBJ1-3, the V gene TRBV19; D gene uncertain. The CDR3 is 15 amino acids. V was pared by 3 bases and J by 2 bases, with 11 bases between. The germline V gene encodes CDR1 LNHDA and CDR2 SQIVND (reference sequence). CDR3 sequence (DNA): TGTGCCAGTAGTATCACGACCGGGCCTGGAAACACCATATATTTT. Amino acid sequence: CASSITTGPGNTIYF.

This chain connects TRBV6-5 to TRBJ2-7; no clear D gene. CDR3 length equals 14 residues. The V gene lost 0 bases and the J gene lost 2 bases, with 8 bases spanning the gap. The germline V gene encodes CDR1 MNHEY and CDR2 SVGAGI. CDR3 in amino acids: CASSYSKATYEQYF. CDR3 in DNA: TGTGCCAGCAGTTACTCGAAAGCAACCTACGAGCAGTACTTC.

The chain links TRBV7-9 to TRBJ1-5; no definite D call. The CDR3 loop spans 16 amino acids. V was shortened by 4 bases and J by 4 bases, with 17 bases between the two germline ends. The germline CDR1 and CDR2 sequences are SEHNR and FQNEAQ (reference sequence). CDR3 nucleotides: TGTGCCAGCAGCTCGGCCCGGGAGAGTTGGAATCAGCCCCAGCATTTT. Its translation is CASSSARESWNQPQHF.

This chain links TRBV7-2 with TRBJ1-5; a possible D gene is TRBD1 (5 bases). CDR3 size: 14 residues. V gave up 1 base and J gave up 6 bases, with 10 bases separating them. Per the germline V gene, CDR1 is SGHTA and CDR2 is FQGNSA. The CDR3 nucleotides are TGTGCCAGCAGCTTAGGAGGGGCCGGTCAGCCCCAGCATTTT. The encoded protein is CASSLGGAGQPQHF.

The genes are TRBV30 and TRBJ2-5; 10 positions match TRBD1. The CDR3 has 13 amino acids. CDR1 GTSNPN and CDR2 SVGIG come from the germline V gene (reference sequence). With 3 bases clipped from V and 3 bases from J, the junction kept 1 base outside the gene matches. DNA of the CDR3: TGTGCCTGGAGAGGACAGGGGGAAGAGACCCAGTACTTC. Translation gives CAWRGQGEETQYF. Full variable domain (outside the CDR3, taken from reference TRBV30 and TRBJ2-5): SQTIHQWPATLVQPVGSPLSLECTVEGTSNPNLYWYRQAAGRGLQLLFYSVGIGQISSEVPQNLSASRPQDRQFILSSKKLLLSDSGFYLCAWRGQGEETQYFGPGTRLLVL.

CDR3 in DNA: TGTGCCAGCTCACCGGCCGGACGGGGGGTTGATGGCTACACCTTC. Protein sequence: CASSPAGRGVDGYTF. The chain is built from TRBV18 and TRBJ1-2; D is possibly TRBD1 (5 bases). The CDR3 has 15 residues. The V end was cut by 3 bases, the J end by 6 bases, with 17 bases between. Germline CDR1 reads KGHSH; CDR2 reads LQKENI.

The CDR3 is CATSRGVRGVMKYQPQHF. The DNA of the CDR3 is TGTGCCACCAGCAGAGGGGTGAGGGGCGTAATGAAGTATCAGCCCCAGCATTTT. This sequence joins TRBV15 and TRBJ1-5, with D perhaps matching TRBD1 (5 bases). V lost 1 base, J lost 5 bases, and 21 bases lay in between. Germline loops: CDR1 LNHNV, CDR2 YYDKDF (reference sequence). The CDR3 spans 18 residues.

The chain carries TRBV4-2 and TRBJ1-1; D is unresolved. Trimming took off 4 bases at V and 3 bases at J, with 12 bases between the two ends. Germline V gene lookup returns CDR1 LGHNA and CDR2 YNFKEQ. CDR3 size: 14 residues. The CDR3 protein is CASSPPGWDTEAFF. The CDR3 bases are TGTGCCAGCAGCCCCCCCGGGTGGGACACTGAAGCTTTCTTT.

J is TRBJ2-3 and V is TRBV5-1; 10 bases align to TRBD2. The CDR3 has 17 amino acids. The germline V gene has CDR1 SGHRS and CDR2 YFSETQ. V lost 2 bases, J lost 2 bases, and 8 bases stayed unmatched. CDR3 residues: CASSFGSGGSFTDTQYF. CDR3 DNA: TGCGCCAGCAGCTTCGGTAGCGGGGGGAGTTTCACAGATACGCAGTATTTT.

The chain combines TRBV5-1 with TRBJ2-2; the D is unclear. Germline values: CDR1 SGHRS, CDR2 YFSETQ. This CDR3 comprises 14 residues. V was shortened by 3 bases and J by 6 bases, with 12 bases between the two germline ends. The CDR3 region has the DNA TGCGCCAGCAGCTCGAAGCAGGTCCCCGGGGAGCTGTTTTTT. Translation gives CASSSKQVPGELFF.

The chain uses TRBV15 and TRBJ1-2; D is unresolved. The CDR3 totals 12 residues. CDR1 and CDR2 (germline): LNHNV, YYDKDF (reference sequence). V lost 1 base and J 7 bases, leaving 7 bases between the germline ends. The CDR3 loop reads CATSRGSFGYTF. CDR3 in DNA: TGTGCCACCAGCAGAGGTTCCTTTGGCTACACCTTC.

The chain links TRBV10-3 to TRBJ2-7; TRBD1 is a possible D gene (5 bases). With 2 bases removed from V and 2 bases from J, the gap between germline ends came to 7 bases. This CDR3 spans 13 amino acids. CDR1 is ENHRY, CDR2 SYGVKD, per germline. The CDR3 DNA reads as TGTGCCATCAGTGAGGCAGGGACCTACGAGCAGTACTTC. Translating gives CAISEAGTYEQYF.

CDR3 nucleotide sequence: TGCAGTGCGGAGGGGACTGAAGCTTTCTTT. The encoded protein is CSAEGTEAFF. The chain employs TRBV20-1 and TRBJ1-1, with D maybe TRBD1 (5 bases). The V gene's germline CDR1 is DFQATT and CDR2 SNEGSKA (reference sequence). Between the trimmed V and J ends, which lost 6 bases and 5 bases, there was a span of 7 bases. This CDR3 comprises 10 residues.